The TCR beta chain described here comes from a study of T-cell memory formation after mild COVID-19. Points from the study as a whole: Clones shrinking from day 15 to 85 showed even CD4/CD8 mixes; later expanders tilted CD4+.

In this sample, this clonotype turned up many times. Antigen: not known. Germline assignment: CDR1 WSHSY and CDR2 SAAADI. The V and J ends lost 2 bases and 4 bases respectively, with 9 bases between them. This CDR3 comprises 13 residues. Amplification by 5'RACE using constant-segment primers produced TCR alpha and TCR beta cDNA libraries that carried sample barcodes and UMIs. TCRdb fed the 5' RACE reads into MiXCR, producing one record per CDR3 protein. Of roughly 99,000 distinct CDR3 sequences detected, around 15% appear once; the ten largest clones hold around two fifths. The clonotype comes from a man between 18 and 35 years old who had mild COVID-19 (a few samples of this study predate the infection). Cell type and time point are not known. The sequencing sample was made of PBMCs or a T cell subset sorted from them (not recorded which). The chain couples TRBV10-2 to TRBJ2-7; perhaps TRBD1 as D (6 bases). The CDR3 DNA sequence: TGCGCCAGCAGTGAGCAGGGGCCTTACGAGCAGTACTTC. It specifies CASSEQGPYEQYF.